This T cell receptor beta chain came from a study of blood T cell repertoires in COVID-19. Study summary: PBMCs, B-cell-depleted T cells, or T cells provided the cDNA or gDNA that made up the material.

In this sample, this clone turned up a few times. Under the authors' procedure: Estimates of nucleated cell counts were drawn from the amplification of reference gene primers. Libraries were prepared by immunoSEQ multiplex PCR; TCRdb keeps only in-frame clonotypes and omits some of them. V, J and clone size are taken as reported in that table, and D and trimming were inferred from the DNA itself. The data contain about 140,000 clones, around 81% of them seen just once; the ten biggest clones take up 4%. Germline CDR1 SNHLY, CDR2 FYNNEI. The CDR3 sequence is 13 residues long. V was cut by 5 bases and J by 5 bases, with 10 bases left in between.

The TCR was taken from a woman aged 55-69 years with acute or convalescent COVID-19. The source material was peripheral blood. The rearrangement links TRBV2 to TRBJ1-5; D uncertain. The CDR3: CASSSRRDQPQHF. Here the CDR3 DNA reads TGTGCCAGCAGTTCGAGAAGAGATCAGCCCCAGCATTTT.